This T cell receptor (beta chain) is drawn from a study of T cells after yellow fever vaccination. Findings and caveats of the study: Post-booster samples contained most primary-vaccination clones (approximately 95% CD4, roughly 88% CD8).

CDR1 is LGHNA, CDR2 YSLEER, per germline. Trimming shortened V by 1 base and J by 7 bases, and 16 bases separated the two germline ends. This CDR3 is built from 15 residues. In TCRdb, the 5' RACE reads were re-called with MiXCR into one record per CDR3 protein. The sample includes around 60,000 distinct CDR3 sequences, approximately 6% of them seen just once. This sequence joins TRBV4-3 and TRBJ1-2; tentatively, D is TRBD1 (6 bases). The origin of this receptor is a man between 18 and 35 years old who received the YFV17D yellow fever vaccine. The material sequenced was PBMCs, either bulk or a sorted T-cell subset (CD4+, CD8+, memory, or dextramer-sorted; not recorded which), taken on the day of the yellow fever booster vaccination. Here the CDR3 DNA reads TGCGCCAGCAGCCAAGCCCGGGGGGCGTTCTCTGGCTACACCTTC. It codes for CASSQARGAFSGYTF.